Listed below are T cell receptor beta chains from one sample, sequenced in a study of blood T cell repertoires in COVID-19. Profiling relied on immunoSEQ multiplex PCR, and the TCRdb table lists in-frame clones only, not all of them. The table shows around 140,000 clones, with approximately 80% occurring only once. Sequenced material: peripheral blood. The source of these receptors is a man aged 45 to 65 with acute or convalescent COVID-19. Each CDR3 is given with its conserved first and last residue. Only part of the rows carry a size: once, few, many, or a class if the clone is expanded.

j_call: TRBJ1-1
v_call: TRBV7-8
clone_size: few
cdr3_aa: CASSPSGGGTEAFF

j_call: TRBJ1-1
v_call: TRBV29-1
clone_size: NA
cdr3_aa: CSAKTGVTEAFF

j_call: TRBJ1-1
v_call: TRBV19
clone_size: NA
cdr3_aa: CASSIAGEAFF

j_call: TRBJ1-5
v_call: TRBV10-3
clone_size: NA
cdr3_aa: CAISEVGEPQHF

j_call: TRBJ2-7
v_call: TRBV7-3
clone_size: NA
cdr3_aa: CASSPTVGGEQYF

j_call: TRBJ1-4
v_call: TRBV30
clone_size: once
cdr3_aa: CAWSVAGGTNEKLFF

j_call: TRBJ1-5
v_call: TRBV25-1
clone_size: NA
cdr3_aa: CASSELQVGGNQPQHF

j_call: TRBJ1-4
v_call: TRBV20-1
clone_size: few
cdr3_aa: CSASDPGVEKLFF

j_call: TRBJ1-6
v_call: TRBV30
clone_size: NA
cdr3_aa: CAWSGQLNSPLHF

j_call: TRBJ1-2
v_call: TRBV19
clone_size: NA
cdr3_aa: CASRNQGHSNYGYTF

j_call: TRBJ2-1
v_call: TRBV4-1
clone_size: once
cdr3_aa: CASSQGPGQAYNEQFF

j_call: TRBJ1-6
v_call: TRBV27
clone_size: NA
cdr3_aa: CASRTGQNNSPLHF

j_call: TRBJ2-1
v_call: TRBV27
clone_size: NA
cdr3_aa: CASSSWTSGGNYNEQFF

j_call: TRBJ2-5
v_call: TRBV5-1
clone_size: NA
cdr3_aa: CASGRTGVEETQYF

j_call: TRBJ2-5
v_call: TRBV5-6
clone_size: NA
cdr3_aa: CASSLTRGETQYF

j_call: TRBJ2-3
v_call: TRBV7-9
clone_size: NA
cdr3_aa: CASSLLQGQTDTQYF

j_call: TRBJ2-3
v_call: TRBV7-3
clone_size: NA
cdr3_aa: CAIPPQGDTQYF

j_call: TRBJ1-2
v_call: TRBV3-1/TRBV3-2
clone_size: few
cdr3_aa: CASSQGKGWYTF

j_call: TRBJ1-5
v_call: TRBV6-1
clone_size: NA
cdr3_aa: CASSEEPGRSNQPQHF

j_call: TRBJ1-1
v_call: TRBV10-3
clone_size: NA
cdr3_aa: CASRGGTGAQNTEAFF

j_call: TRBJ2-3
v_call: TRBV3-1/TRBV3-2
clone_size: NA
cdr3_aa: CASSLGLGTDTQYF

j_call: TRBJ2-1
v_call: TRBV9
clone_size: NA
cdr3_aa: CASREKGQGDYNEQFF

j_call: TRBJ2-5
v_call: TRBV4-2
clone_size: NA
cdr3_aa: CASSQEMGSSGGFQETQYF

j_call: TRBJ2-4
v_call: TRBV6-4
clone_size: NA
cdr3_aa: CASSPDSSGGAGKNIQYF

j_call: TRBJ2-1
v_call: TRBV3-1/TRBV3-2
clone_size: NA
cdr3_aa: CASSIPGQYNEQFF

j_call: TRBJ2-1
v_call: TRBV5-1
clone_size: NA
cdr3_aa: CASSSGLAGGQGEQFF

j_call: TRBJ2-5
v_call: TRBV7-3
clone_size: NA
cdr3_aa: CASSSGQGKTQYF

j_call: TRBJ1-2
v_call: TRBV27
clone_size: NA
cdr3_aa: CASSLVGQGGHYGYTF

j_call: TRBJ2-6
v_call: TRBV7-2
clone_size: NA
cdr3_aa: CASSLVGTGLAGANVLTF

j_call: TRBJ1-4
v_call: TRBV2
clone_size: NA
cdr3_aa: CASSEKDGGRANEKLFF

j_call: TRBJ1-4
v_call: TRBV25-1
clone_size: many
cdr3_aa: CASTVRQGMGLVLEKLFF

j_call: TRBJ2-2
v_call: TRBV5-1
clone_size: NA
cdr3_aa: CASSLVSTISNTGELFF

j_call: TRBJ1-5
v_call: TRBV4-2
clone_size: NA
cdr3_aa: CASSQGARGQPQHF